These 9 T cell receptor beta chains were sequenced from one sample in a study of blood T cell dynamics during melanoma immunotherapy. Described time point: pre-treatment baseline. Sequencing used immunoSEQ multiplex PCR; TCRdb keeps in-frame clones, though not all of them. Here the sample spans 17,000 or so clones, approximately 80% being singletons. This specimen consisted of blood, obtained from a patient treated with checkpoint blockade. All receptors derive from a human donor with melanoma.

This rearrangement joins TRBV7-3 to TRBJ2-7; the match to TRBD2 covers 9 bases. Germline CDR1 is SGHTA and CDR2 is FQGTGA. V was clipped by 7 bases and J by 0 bases; unmatched bases: 16. The CDR3 runs 18 residues. The CDR3 DNA follows: TGTGCCAGCACCCACCCTGGGCTAGCGGGAAACTACTCCTACGAGCAGTACTTC. This encodes CASTHPGLAGNYSYEQYF.

The chain uses TRBV30 and TRBJ1-3; D perhaps matches TRBD1 (5 bases). Between the trimmed V and J ends, which lost 5 bases and 2 bases, there was a span of 10 bases. CDR1 and CDR2 from the germline V gene are GTSNPN and SVGIG (reference sequence). CDR3 length: 13 amino acids. The CDR3 sequence is CAWSSGTGNTIYF. The CDR3 DNA follows: TGTGCCTGGTCATCAGGGACTGGAAACACCATATATTTT. The variable domain in full, completed from reference TRBV30 and TRBJ1-3, reads SQTIHQWPATLVQPVGSPLSLECTVEGTSNPNLYWYRQAAGRGLQLLFYSVGIGQISSEVPQNLSASRPQDRQFILSSKKLLLSDSGFYLCAWSSGTGNTIYFGEGSWLTVV.

The chain couples TRBV6-5 to TRBJ1-4; D is unresolved. The ends were cut back, 2 bases at V and 8 bases at J, with 12 bases in the middle. CDR3 size: 14 residues. Germline V gene sequence: CDR1 MNHEY, CDR2 SVGAGI. CDR3 residues: CASSYGRVGEKLFF. In DNA, the CDR3 is TGTGCCAGCAGTTACGGAAGGGTCGGAGAAAAACTGTTTTTT.

The gene calls are TRBV5-1 and TRBJ2-7, with TRBD2 matching over 13 bases. With V trimmed by 0 bases and J by 5 bases, 2 bases remained unmatched. Germline V gene data show CDR1 as SGHRS and CDR2 as YFSETQ. The CDR3 has 15 residues. The CDR3 spells CASSLAGLAGDEQYF. The CDR3 coding sequence is TGCGCCAGCAGCTTGGCCGGACTAGCGGGAGACGAGCAGTACTTC.

This chain connects TRBV19 to TRBJ2-4, with TRBD2 matching over 12 bases. The CDR3 runs to 17 residues. Germline trimming cut 3 bases from V and 7 bases from J; bases unmatched to any gene: 10. The germline V gene has CDR1 LNHDA and CDR2 SQIVND (reference sequence). The CDR3 DNA reads as TGTGCCAGTAGTATGAGACTAGCGGGAGACTGGGTGAACATTCAGTACTTC. Protein sequence: CASSMRLAGDWVNIQYF.

V and J are TRBV2 and TRBJ2-4, with 7 nucleotides matching TRBD1. Unmatched junction bases numbered 11, after V lost 6 bases and J lost 6 bases. Germline assignment: CDR1 SNHLY and CDR2 FYNNEI. The CDR3 has 15 residues. The CDR3: CASSLTGKEGNIQYF. The CDR3 DNA reads TGTGCCAGCAGCTTGACAGGGAAGGAAGGAAACATTCAGTACTTC.

J is TRBJ2-7 and V is TRBV6-5; D is tentatively TRBD1 or TRBD2 (5 bases each). Germline values: CDR1 MNHEY, CDR2 SVGAGI. Trimming took 2 bases from V and 0 from J, leaving 14 bases between them. The CDR3 spans 16 residues. CDR3 in DNA: TGTGCCAGCAGTTACCGGGCCCCGAGGGGCTCCTACGAGCAGTACTTC. Translated, it gives CASSYRAPRGSYEQYF.

The V call is TRBV5-4, the J call TRBJ2-7; 8 bases match TRBD2. J lost 7 bases, V lost 3 bases, and 9 bases had no gene match. The CDR3 sequence is 14 residues long. The germline gives CDR1 SGHNT, CDR2 YYREEE (reference sequence). The CDR3 DNA reads as TGTGCCAGCAGCTCAGGGACTAGTATCTGGGAGCAGTACTTC. It is translated as CASSSGTSIWEQYF.

The count of this clone is one. The CDR3 protein is CASSQAGRETQYF. CDR3 DNA sequence: TGTGCCAGCAGCCAAGCGGGAAGGGAGACCCAGTACTTC. The chain is built from TRBV9 and TRBJ2-5, with TRBD2 matching over 7 bases. The CDR3 is 13 amino acids. Germline-derived CDR1 and CDR2 are SGDLS and YYNGEE. The junction had 5 bases not matched to a gene; V was cut back by 4 bases and J by 5 bases.